Detailed here is one T cell receptor (beta chain). Antigen specificity is unknown. The entry originates in a study of vaccination and CD4 T cells after COVID-19. About the research overall: Convalescent donors: six male, four female; seven Caucasian, two Asian, one multiracial, two Hispanic. Overlapping SARS-CoV-2, HCoV-NL63, HCoV-OC43 and HCoV-229E spike peptides stimulated the cells.

Sequencing of the DNA from cultured CD4+ T cells was carried out with the Oncomine TCR Beta short-read assay. Each CDR3 protein is one row after TCRdb ran MiXCR on the PCR reads. The sample lists tens of thousands of distinct CDR3 sequences, 28% occurring once. Specified time point: late sampling 161 to 241 days after vaccination in three convalescent patients. Indicated treatment: roughly nine-day PBMC culture with coronavirus spike peptide pools or control peptides (ViraFEST assay). Deletions cut 7 bases from V and 5 bases from J, with 15 bases between. Germline assignment: CDR1 SGHTA and CDR2 FQGNSA. The CDR3 runs to 13 residues.

Source: CD4+ T cells from blood, cultured in vitro, taken about 7 months after SARS-CoV-2 vaccination. The gene calls are TRBV7-2 and TRBJ2-7; D is possibly TRBD1 (7 bases). The clonotype comes from a human donor who had recovered from COVID-19. CDR3 nucleotides: TGTGCCAGCACCGGCAGGGGGGTCCACGAGCAGTACTTC. Translating gives CASTGRGVHEQYF.